Presented here are 29 T cell receptor beta chains from one specimen sequenced in a study of blood T cell repertoires in COVID-19 (dated by TCRdb to 2018 to 2020). Library creation used the immunoSEQ multiplex PCR assay. TCRdb obtained this table from immuneACCESS and retained in-frame rearrangements with V and J assigned. These tables miss some clones; where compared with another copy, unresolved V genes account for less than half of the shortfall, and the remainder is unexplained. This sample is represented by some 71,000 clones; 86% of them were singletons. Of the sample, 2% is held by the ten largest clones. Sequences were obtained from peripheral blood. These receptor sequences come from a man aged 25-45 years with acute or convalescent COVID-19.

The gene calls are TRBV19 and TRBJ1-2; the match to TRBD1 covers 9 bases. CDR1 and CDR2 (germline): LNHDA, SQIVND (reference sequence). Trimming took 5 bases from V and 7 from J; bases not matched to a gene: 14. CDR3 length equals 16 residues. CDR3: CASSSNGDRGVRGYTF. CDR3 nucleotides: TGTGCCAGTAGTTCCAATGGCGACAGGGGGGTACGTGGCTACACCTTC.

The rearrangement uses TRBV5-1 and TRBJ1-5; D ambiguous. Trimming took off 0 bases at V and 0 bases at J, with 10 bases between the two ends. The CDR3 sequence is 16 residues long. Germline CDR1 is SGHRS and CDR2 is YFSETQ. The CDR3 DNA sequence: TGCGCCAGCAGCTTGGATGGAGACCTTAGCAATCAGCCCCAGCATTTT. This encodes CASSLDGDLSNQPQHF.

V usage is TRBV28 and J usage is TRBJ2-7; 11 bases agree with TRBD1. Germline CDR1 and CDR2: MDHEN and SYDVKM. The CDR3 has 15 residues. After removal of 7 bases from V and 6 bases from J, the junction contained 11 bases not matched to a gene. CDR3 sequence: CASNNGQGARGEQYF. The CDR3 DNA follows: TGTGCCAGCAACAACGGACAGGGGGCGCGCGGCGAGCAGTACTTC.

This clone came up once. The gene calls are TRBV5-4 and TRBJ2-1; 9 nucleotides line up with TRBD2. Germline V gene data show CDR1 as SGHNT and CDR2 as YYREEE (reference sequence). J lost 4 bases, V lost 6 bases, and 5 bases had no gene match. The CDR3 has 14 amino acids. The CDR3 coding sequence is TGTGCCAGCAAGGCGGGGGGGTCTTACAATGAGCAGTTCTTC. As protein: CASKAGGSYNEQFF.

V and J are TRBV19 and TRBJ2-1; TRBD1 matches at 7 bases. V lost 3 bases to trimming and J lost 6 bases; unmatched junction nucleotides: 14. CDR3 size: 17 residues. The V gene's germline CDR1 is LNHDA and CDR2 SQIVND (reference sequence). The CDR3 is CASSIGAGTEFFNEQFF. In DNA, the CDR3 is TGTGCCAGTAGTATCGGGGCCGGGACAGAGTTTTTCAATGAGCAGTTCTTC.

The chain employs TRBV2 and TRBJ1-6; D not resolved. CDR1 SNHLY and CDR2 FYNNEI come from the germline V gene. V lost 7 bases to trimming and J lost 0 bases, with 10 bases between them. The CDR3 extends over 15 amino acids. CDR3: CASKEVSSYNSPLHF. CDR3 coding DNA: TGTGCCAGCAAGGAGGTGAGCTCCTATAATTCACCCCTCCACTTT.

The chain employs TRBV11-1 and TRBJ2-5, with D perhaps TRBD1 (6 bases). Trimming left V 5 bases short and J 5 bases short, with 15 bases between. Germline CDR1 is SGHAT and CDR2 is FQDESV (reference sequence). The CDR3 length is 14 residues. The CDR3 loop reads CASSTRTGTETQYF. CDR3 in DNA: TGTGCCAGCAGCACCCGAACAGGGACGGAGACCCAGTACTTC.

The chain combines TRBV5-1 with TRBJ1-4; 10 positions agree with TRBD1. Per germline, CDR1 SGHRS and CDR2 YFSETQ. This CDR3 has 15 residues. V shed 4 bases and J 7 bases; nucleotides not matched to a gene: 7. The CDR3 coding sequence is TGCGCCAGCAGCGGTATGACAGGGGGCGGTGAAAAACTGTTTTTT. Translating gives CASSGMTGGGEKLFF.

This chain links TRBV10-3 with TRBJ2-3; the match to TRBD2 covers 8 bases. Per germline, CDR1 ENHRY and CDR2 SYGVKD. The CDR3 contains 15 residues. Trimming cost V 2 bases and J 6 bases; bases outside gene matches: 7. Written as DNA, the CDR3 is TGTGCCATCAGTGAGCCAGCGGGGGCGAGGGATACGCAGTATTTT. Amino acid sequence: CAISEPAGARDTQYF.

This chain uses TRBV5-5 with TRBJ2-7, with 8 bases that match TRBD1. With V trimmed by 3 bases and J by 3 bases, 8 bases remained unmatched. CDR1 and CDR2 from the germline V gene are SGHKS and YYEKEE (reference sequence). CDR3 length: 15 amino acids. The CDR3 bases are TGTGCCAGCAGCTACGCCGGGACAGGTGGCTACGAGCAGTACTTC. This translates into CASSYAGTGGYEQYF.

The chain has TRBV7-8 and TRBJ2-3; TRBD2 agrees at 16 bases. V shed 5 bases, J shed 4 bases, and the junction held 12 bases outside the gene matches. This CDR3 has 19 amino acids. Per the germline V gene, CDR1 is SGHVS and CDR2 is FQNEAQ. In DNA, the CDR3 is TGTGCCAGCAGCAGCACCGGGACTAGCGGGAGGGCCACCTCAGATACGCAGTATTTT. Its protein is CASSSTGTSGRATSDTQYF.

The chain combines TRBV5-1 with TRBJ2-3, with TRBD1 as a possible D gene (6 bases). Looked up from germline, CDR1 is SGHRS and CDR2 is YFSETQ. The CDR3 totals 14 residues. Trimming left V 2 bases short and J 2 bases short, with 9 bases between. CDR3 coding DNA: TGCGCCAGCAGCTTCGGACAGACCACAGATACGCAGTATTTT. Amino acids: CASSFGQTTDTQYF. Filled out from reference TRBV5-1 and TRBJ2-3, the complete variable domain reads KAGVTQTPRYLIKTRGQQVTLSCSPISGHRSVSWYQQTPGQGLQFLFEYFSETQRNKGNFPGRFSGRQFSNSRSEMNVSTLELGDSALYLCASSFGQTTDTQYFGPGTRLTVL.

This rearrangement joins TRBV18 to TRBJ1-4; D unresolved. Trimming left V 5 bases short and J 0 bases short, with 10 bases between. This CDR3 is built from 15 residues. CDR1 and CDR2 from the germline V gene are KGHSH and LQKENI. CDR3 DNA: TGTGCCAGCTCATCGCACAAGACAACTAATGAAAAACTGTTTTTT. As protein: CASSSHKTTNEKLFF.

V gene TRBV7-2 combines with J gene TRBJ1-5; D not resolved. V was pared by 2 bases and J by 12 bases, with 20 bases between. This CDR3 region has 15 residues. CDR1 is SGHTA, CDR2 FQGNSA, per germline. In DNA form, the CDR3 reads TGTGCCAGCAGCTTAACGAGCGGTGGGCACATACTCCAGCATTTT. It is translated as CASSLTSGGHILQHF.

V is TRBV19 and J is TRBJ1-4; TRBD1 is a possible D gene (5 bases). The CDR3 has 16 amino acids. V lost 4 bases and J lost 7, with 19 bases in between. In germline, CDR1 is LNHDA, CDR2 SQIVND (reference sequence). CDR3 region: CASSTSRGSRVEKLFF. CDR3 nucleotide sequence: TGTGCCAGTAGTACATCAAGGGGAAGTCGGGTTGAAAAACTGTTTTTT. Using reference TRBV19 and TRBJ1-4 for the parts outside the CDR3, the full variable domain is DGGITQSPKYLFRKEGQNVTLSCEQNLNHDAMYWYRQDPGQGLRLIYYSQIVNDFQKGDIAEGYSVSREKKESFPLTVTSAQKNPTAFYLCASSTSRGSRVEKLFFGSGTQLSVL.

Ten or more counts support this clone. This rearrangement joins TRBV27 to TRBJ1-4, with D perhaps matching TRBD1 (5 bases). The germline gives CDR1 MNHEY, CDR2 SMNVEV (reference sequence). V lost 5 bases and J lost 5, with 12 bases in between. CDR3 length: 14 residues. CDR3 sequence reads: CASSERGPNEKLFF. DNA for the CDR3: TGTGCCAGCAGTGAAAGGGGCCCAAATGAAAAACTGTTTTTT.

The CDR3 here is CASSVGTARLVSLYNEQFF. CDR3 nucleotide sequence: TGTGCCAGCAGTGTGGGGACAGCAAGACTAGTCTCCCTCTACAATGAGCAGTTCTTC. The chain recombines TRBV6-4 with TRBJ2-1, with D possibly matching TRBD1 (7 bases). V was clipped by 4 bases and J by 3 bases, with 25 bases between them. CDR1 MRHNA and CDR2 SNTAGT come from the germline V gene. The CDR3 consists of 19 residues.

This chain uses TRBV20-1 with TRBJ2-7; no clear D gene. Germline CDR1 DFQATT, CDR2 SNEGSKA (reference sequence). V was shortened by 3 bases and J by 6 bases, with 6 bases between the two germline ends. The CDR3 has 10 residues. The CDR3 coding sequence is TGCAGTGCTAGCTTTAGCGAGCAGTACTTC. Amino acid sequence: CSASFSEQYF.

This chain links TRBV5-1 with TRBJ1-4, with 8 bases aligning to TRBD1. CDR1 is SGHRS and CDR2 is YFSETQ in the germline V gene. This CDR3 is 16 amino acids long. V was pared by 0 bases and J by 5 bases, with 6 bases of the junction left unmatched. In DNA, the CDR3 is TGCGCCAGCAGCTTGGTAGGCAGGGGGCGGAATGAAAAACTGTTTTTT. Its translation: CASSLVGRGRNEKLFF.

The chain joins TRBV3-1 (or the pseudogene TRBV3-2) to TRBJ2-1; 8 positions agree with TRBD1. From germline, CDR1 is LGHDT and CDR2 YNNKEL (reference sequence). Trimming at V came to 3 bases and at J to 4 bases, leaving 8 bases not matched to a gene. The CDR3 consists of 16 residues. CDR3 nucleotide sequence: TGTGCCAGCAGCCAGGCAGGGGGCTCCCATTACAATGAGCAGTTCTTC. Its translation is CASSQAGGSHYNEQFF.

The chain is built from TRBV2 and TRBJ1-1, with 8 nucleotides matching TRBD1. Germline values: CDR1 SNHLY, CDR2 FYNNEI. There are 14 residues in the CDR3. The V and J ends lost 2 bases and 7 bases, in that order; junction bases with no gene match: 6. CDR3 nucleotides: TGTGCCAGCAGTGAATATTCGACAGGGGATGAAGCTTTCTTT. Encoded protein: CASSEYSTGDEAFF.

The chain couples TRBV5-1 to TRBJ2-1; 7 bases line up with TRBD1. This CDR3 is 22 amino acids long. The V gene end was trimmed by 5 bases and the J gene end by 6 bases; junction bases not matched to a gene: 32. Germline CDR1 reads SGHRS; CDR2 reads YFSETQ. CDR3 protein: CASSHRDRPIIQQGKGFNEQFF. DNA for the CDR3: TGCGCCAGCAGTCACCGGGACAGACCAATTATCCAGCAAGGCAAGGGTTTCAATGAGCAGTTCTTC.

This clone was seen only a few times. The rearrangement joins TRBV19 to TRBJ1-1; 10 bases align to TRBD1. The germline gives CDR1 LNHDA, CDR2 SQIVND (reference sequence). Trimming cost V 6 bases and J 7 bases; bases outside gene matches: 11. The CDR3 covers 15 residues. In nucleotides, the CDR3 is TGTGCCAGTAGCCCTCCGGGACAGGGGCGGATTGAAGCTTTCTTT. It encodes CASSPPGQGRIEAFF.

The chain joins TRBV19 to TRBJ2-1, with TRBD2 matching 7 bases. CDR1 and CDR2 from the germline V gene are LNHDA and SQIVND (reference sequence). The CDR3 is made up of 13 amino acids. Trimming removed 7 bases from V and 4 bases from J; junction bases left unmatched: 4. The CDR3: CASTSGFYNEQFF. The CDR3 coding sequence is TGTGCCAGTACTAGCGGCTTTTACAATGAGCAGTTCTTC.

V usage is TRBV15 and J usage is TRBJ2-1, with TRBD1 matching over 10 bases. Germline V gives CDR1 LNHNV, CDR2 YYDKDF (reference sequence). CDR3 length equals 14 residues. The V and J ends lost 5 bases and 8 bases, in that order; junction bases with no gene match: 6. DNA for the CDR3: TGTGCCACCAGCCGACAGGGGGCTTGGGATGAGCAGTTCTTC. Its translation is CATSRQGAWDEQFF.

The chain carries TRBV5-1 and TRBJ1-1, with D unclear. Germline loops: CDR1 SGHRS, CDR2 YFSETQ. Deletions cut 2 bases from V and 3 bases from J, with 8 bases between. The CDR3 runs to 13 residues. The DNA of the CDR3 is TGCGCCAGCAGCTTTTTGTCAGACACTGAAGCTTTCTTT. Translated: CASSFLSDTEAFF.

The J gene is TRBJ1-5, the V gene TRBV10-2; D is undetermined. Germline V gene sequence: CDR1 WSHSY, CDR2 SAAADI. Trimming shortened V by 2 bases and J by 6 bases, and 11 bases separated the two germline ends. The CDR3 has 14 residues. CDR3 protein: CASSEGWSGQPQHF. The DNA of the CDR3 is TGCGCCAGCAGTGAGGGTTGGAGTGGTCAGCCCCAGCATTTT.

The chain uses TRBV5-4 and TRBJ2-5; possible D gene TRBD2, 5 bases. CDR3 size: 15 residues. V lost 3 bases to trimming and J lost 5 bases, with 17 bases between them. CDR1 and CDR2 (germline): SGHNT, YYREEE (reference sequence). In DNA, the CDR3 is TGTGCCAGCAGCTCCACCCCCGGGGATCGGGAGACCCAGTACTTC. This gives the protein CASSSTPGDRETQYF.

The gene calls are TRBV20-1 and TRBJ2-3; D is perhaps TRBD2 (5 bases). The CDR3 covers 13 residues. From germline, CDR1 is DFQATT and CDR2 SNEGSKA (reference sequence). The V end was cut by 3 bases, the J end by 2 bases, with 9 bases between. CDR3 residues: CSASWGVTDTQYF. For the CDR3, the DNA is TGCAGTGCTAGTTGGGGAGTCACAGATACGCAGTATTTT.